This TCR beta chain emerged from a study of blood T cell repertoires in COVID-19. Some clones are missing from TCRdb's copy, which holds only in-frame ones; the method was immunoSEQ multiplex PCR. Of roughly 150,000 clones detected, around 80% appear once; the ten largest clones hold around 5%. Trimming left V 1 base short and J 0 bases short, with 13 bases between. The CDR3 totals 18 residues. Germline assignment: CDR1 SGHTA and CDR2 FQGTGA. The receptor comes from a man in his 70s who had been exposed to COVID-19. The sequencing input was PBMCs or T cells enriched from blood (not recorded which). V gene TRBV7-3 combines with J gene TRBJ2-6, with D unresolved. The CDR3 is CASSLNPAGYSGANVLTF. The CDR3 DNA reads TGTGCCAGCAGCTTAAACCCTGCAGGTTACTCTGGGGCCAACGTCCTGACTTTC.